This T cell receptor beta chain was profiled in a study of Ad26.COV2.S vaccination and SARS-CoV-2 variants. Background on the study: In the study, Ad26.COV2.S was injected intramuscularly once, or twice 56 days apart. Whole-study findings and limits: Once vaccination had occurred, spike-specific CD8+ and CD4+ T cell responses reportedly showed substantial breadth. Vaccine recipients posted higher spike-specific TCR breadth than their placebo counterparts.

TCRdb's copy holds only in-frame clones and misses some; the assay was immunoSEQ multiplex PCR. This repertoire shows about 470,000 clones, 90% found once; its top ten account for under 4.5%. Germline loops: CDR1 SQVTM, CDR2 ANQGSEA. V was trimmed by 7 bases and J by 7 bases, leaving 11 bases between them. The CDR3 loop spans 11 amino acids. This clone was recorded only once. Its antigen is still unknown. The treatment is: around 19 received Ad26.COV2.S at low or high dose, single or two shots; about 5 received placebo; per-sample allocation not given. Repertoires come from day 63 after the first vaccine or placebo injection. An adult donor aged 18-55 years was enrolled in Boston.

The specimen was peripheral blood, collected in a trial of Ad26.COV2.S vaccine versus placebo. The chain carries TRBV29-1 and TRBJ2-1; TRBD2 is a possible D gene (5 bases). The sequence derives from a person aged 18-60 years who received the Ad26.COV2.S COVID-19 vaccine or a placebo. CDR3 coding DNA: TGCAGCGCCTGGCGGAGGAATGAGCAGTTCTTC. Its protein product is CSAWRRNEQFF.